The T cell receptor beta chain described here comes from a study of technical replicates of blood from a handful of donors. This table comes from immunoSEQ multiplex PCR, and its TCRdb copy is limited to in-frame clones, with some not included. This sample has approximately 13,000 clones, with under 85% found just once. The trim removed 3 bases at V and 9 bases at J, leaving 11 bases unmatched. Germline CDR1 is KGHSH and CDR2 is LQKENI. The CDR3 loop spans 15 amino acids. This receptor was identified in a human donor in good health. The chain uses TRBV18 and TRBJ2-1, with 7 positions matching TRBD2. Sample: PBMCs. The CDR3 DNA reads TGTGCCAGCTCACCCTCGGGAGGATTCGGTACTGAGCAGTTCTTC. It encodes CASSPSGGFGTEQFF.